The 4 T cell receptor beta chains given below trace back to one sample, sequenced in a study of OX40 agonist ivuxolimab in advanced cancers. Profiling relied on immunoSEQ multiplex PCR, and the TCRdb table lists in-frame clones only, not all of them. Of about 50,000 clones listed, about 88% are singletons. The material sequenced was CD4+ or CD8+ T cells sorted from blood, taken in a trial of the OX40 agonist ivuxolimab. These TCRs come from an adult with an advanced solid tumor such as melanoma, head and neck, liver or kidney cancer.

The rearrangement joins TRBV7-6 to TRBJ1-4, with D possibly matching TRBD1 (5 bases). V lost 5 bases and J 14 bases, leaving 21 bases between the germline ends. Germline lookup yields CDR1 SGHVS and CDR2 FNYEAQ. The CDR3 totals 14 residues. The DNA for the CDR3 is TGTGCCAGCAGCCCCCGTAGGGGAAGCAGTGGGCTGTTTTTT. This translates into CASSPRRGSSGLFF. Filled out from reference TRBV7-6 and TRBJ1-4, the complete variable domain reads GAGVSQSPRYKVTKRGQDVALRCDPISGHVSLYWYRQALGQGPEFLTYFNYEAQQDKSGLPNDRFSAERPEGSISTLTIQRTEQRDSAMYRCASSPRRGSSGLFFGSGTQLSVL.

The V call is TRBV19, the J call TRBJ2-3; 14 nucleotides align to TRBD2. Germline-derived CDR1 and CDR2 are LNHDA and SQIVND (reference sequence). CDR3 length: 15 amino acids. J was trimmed by 3 bases and V by 8 bases; bases with no gene match: 4. The CDR3: CASRGLAGVTDTQYF. CDR3 DNA sequence: TGTGCCAGTCGGGGACTAGCGGGGGTAACAGATACGCAGTATTTT.

The rearrangement links TRBV30 to TRBJ1-1; D is ambiguous. The germline V gene has CDR1 GTSNPN and CDR2 SVGIG (reference sequence). The CDR3 totals 11 residues. With 3 bases removed from V and 1 base from J, the gap between germline ends came to 3 bases. The CDR3 loop is CAWRGNTEAFF. The CDR3 region has the DNA TGTGCCTGGAGAGGGAACACTGAAGCTTTCTTT.

This chain connects TRBV18 to TRBJ2-5; D is perhaps TRBD1 or TRBD2 (6 bases each). Germline V lookup: CDR1 KGHSH, CDR2 LQKENI. This CDR3 spans 16 amino acids. The ends were cut back, 3 bases at V and 5 bases at J, with 19 bases in the middle. In nucleotides, the CDR3 is TGTGCCAGCTCACCGATAGGGGGAGGTACGTCGGAGACCCAGTACTTC. Translating it yields CASSPIGGGTSETQYF.